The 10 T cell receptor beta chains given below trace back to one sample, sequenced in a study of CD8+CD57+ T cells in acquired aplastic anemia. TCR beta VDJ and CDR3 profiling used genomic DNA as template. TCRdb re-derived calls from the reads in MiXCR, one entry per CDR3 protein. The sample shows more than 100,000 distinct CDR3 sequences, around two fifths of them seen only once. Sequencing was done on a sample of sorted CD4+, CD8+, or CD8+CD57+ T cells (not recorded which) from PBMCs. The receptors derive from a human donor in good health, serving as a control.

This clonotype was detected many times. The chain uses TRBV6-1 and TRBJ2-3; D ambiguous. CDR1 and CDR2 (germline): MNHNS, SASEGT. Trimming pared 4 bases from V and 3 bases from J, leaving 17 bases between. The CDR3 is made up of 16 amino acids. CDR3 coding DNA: TGTGCCAGCAGTGTACTCACGGCCCGCGCTACAGATACGCAGTATTTT. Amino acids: CASSVLTARATDTQYF.

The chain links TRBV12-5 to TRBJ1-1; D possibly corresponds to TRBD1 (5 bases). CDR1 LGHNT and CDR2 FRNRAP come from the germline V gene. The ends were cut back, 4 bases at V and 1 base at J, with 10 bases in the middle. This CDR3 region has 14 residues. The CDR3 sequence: CASGWSGSNTEAFF. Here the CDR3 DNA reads TGTGCTAGTGGTTGGTCAGGGTCGAACACTGAAGCTTTCTTT. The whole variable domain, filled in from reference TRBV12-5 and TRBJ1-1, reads DARVTQTPRHKVTEMGQEVTMRCQPILGHNTVFWYRQTMMQGLELLAYFRNRAPLDDSGMPKDRFSAEMPDATLATLKIQPSEPRDSAVYFCASGWSGSNTEAFFGQGTRLTVV.

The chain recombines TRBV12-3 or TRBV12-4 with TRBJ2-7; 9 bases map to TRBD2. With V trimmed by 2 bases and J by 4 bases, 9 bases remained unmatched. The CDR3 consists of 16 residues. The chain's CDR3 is CASSLTAGGSVYEQYF. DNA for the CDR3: TGTGCCAGCAGTTTAACAGCGGGGGGCAGCGTTTACGAGCAGTACTTC.

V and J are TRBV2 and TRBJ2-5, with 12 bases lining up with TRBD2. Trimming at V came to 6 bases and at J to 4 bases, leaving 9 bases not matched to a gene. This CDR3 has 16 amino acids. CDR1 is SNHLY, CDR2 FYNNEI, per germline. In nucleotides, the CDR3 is TGTGCCAGCAGCTTAGTGGCTAGCGGGGGGGCAGAGACCCAGTACTTC. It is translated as CASSLVASGGAETQYF. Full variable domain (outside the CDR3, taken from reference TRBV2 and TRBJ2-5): EPEVTQTPSHQVTQMGQEVILRCVPISNHLYFYWYRQILGQKVEFLVSFYNNEISEKSEIFDDQFSVERPDGSNFTLKIRSTKLEDSAMYFCASSLVASGGAETQYFGPGTRLLVL.

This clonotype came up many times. CDR3 region: CASSSDRASNYGYTF. The CDR3 DNA reads TGTGCCAGCAGCTCAGACAGGGCGTCTAACTATGGCTACACCTTC. The V gene is TRBV28, the J gene TRBJ1-2; 7 nucleotides match TRBD1. V shed 6 bases, J shed 0 bases, and the junction held 7 bases outside the gene matches. In germline, CDR1 is MDHEN, CDR2 SYDVKM. CDR3 size: 15 residues.

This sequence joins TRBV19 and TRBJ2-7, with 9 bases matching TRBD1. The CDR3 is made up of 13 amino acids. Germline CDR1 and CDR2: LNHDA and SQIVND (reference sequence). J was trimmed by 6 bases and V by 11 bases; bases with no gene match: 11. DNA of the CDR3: TGTGCCTGGAGGGGCACAGGGGGCCCCGAGCAGTACTTC. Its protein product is CAWRGTGGPEQYF.

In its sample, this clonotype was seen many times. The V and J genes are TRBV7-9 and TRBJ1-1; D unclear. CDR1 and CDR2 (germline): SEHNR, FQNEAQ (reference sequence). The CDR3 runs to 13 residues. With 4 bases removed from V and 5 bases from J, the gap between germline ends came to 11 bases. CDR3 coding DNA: TGTGCCAGCAGCTCCCGAACGGGGACTGAAGCTTTCTTT. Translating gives CASSSRTGTEAFF.

CDR3 loop: CSVDGQGASYEQYF. CDR3 in DNA: TGCAGCGTTGACGGACAGGGGGCATCCTACGAGCAGTACTTC. The genes are TRBV29-1 and TRBJ2-7, with 11 bases that match TRBD1. This CDR3 is 14 amino acids long. The V gene's germline CDR1 is SQVTM and CDR2 ANQGSEA. Trimming took 3 bases from V and 1 from J; bases not matched to a gene: 2.

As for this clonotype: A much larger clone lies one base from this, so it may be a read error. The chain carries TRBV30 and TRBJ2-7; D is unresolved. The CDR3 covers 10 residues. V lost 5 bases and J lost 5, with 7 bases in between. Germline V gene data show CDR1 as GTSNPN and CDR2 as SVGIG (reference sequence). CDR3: CAWGNDEQYF. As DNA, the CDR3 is TGTGCCTGGGGTAACGACGAGCAGTACTTC.

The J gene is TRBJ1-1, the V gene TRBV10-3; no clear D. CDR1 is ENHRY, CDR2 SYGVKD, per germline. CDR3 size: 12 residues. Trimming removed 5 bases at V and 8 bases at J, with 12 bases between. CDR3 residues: CAISPQESEAFF. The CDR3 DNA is TGTGCCATCAGTCCCCAAGAGAGCGAAGCTTTCTTT.